These T cell receptor beta chains were read from a single sample in a study of OX40 agonist ivuxolimab in advanced cancers. Assay: immunoSEQ multiplex PCR; the TCRdb copy retains only in-frame clones and omits some. The sample records tens of thousands of clones, more than 85% being singletons. The sample consisted of CD4+ or CD8+ T cells sorted from blood, taken in a trial of the OX40 agonist ivuxolimab. The source of these receptors is an adult with an advanced solid tumor such as melanoma, head and neck, liver or kidney cancer. The conserved cysteine and the conserved F or W are not part of the CDR3 here.

CDR3	V
ASSLRGYSYNEQF	TRBV6-5
ASSPPNGVGDSYEQY	TRBV18
ASSLEGLSNQPQH	TRBV5-1
ASSQERANYGYT	TRBV4-3
ASSPTFGTSGSWNTGELF	TRBV13
ASSQIGGQGPVGQY	TRBV4-2
SVRENTEAF	TRBV29-1
ASSLEGGVSSYEQY	TRBV5-1
ASTQVGGGNTEAF	TRBV13
ASSLDIAGGIYNEQF	TRBV11-2
ASSLGLARSHGEQF	TRBV7-9
ASSWGTSGTGELF	TRBV2
ASSRDRDLTGELF	TRBV5-1